The 6 T cell receptor beta chains below all came from one sample that was sequenced in a study of blood T cells in healthy people across ages. Primed by a sample-barcoded 5' primer and a J-beta primer mix, a second PCR proceeded for about 7 to 12 cycles. TCRdb independently ran MiXCR on the 5' RACE reads; one entry per CDR3 protein. This repertoire shows about 730,000 distinct CDR3 sequences, roughly two fifths found once; its top ten account for 20% to 25%. Sequencing was performed on blood. The receptors derive from a woman in her sixties or seventies in good health.

CDR3 in amino acids: CASSLHPGTGKETQYF. Written as DNA, the CDR3 is TGTGCCAGCAGCCTCCACCCCGGGACAGGAAAAGAGACCCAGTACTTC. The chain has TRBV7-3 and TRBJ2-5; TRBD1 matches 8 bases. CDR1 and CDR2 (germline): SGHTA, FQGTGA. J was trimmed by 3 bases and V by 5 bases; bases with no gene match: 11. CDR3 length equals 16 residues.

The chain is built from TRBV5-1 and TRBJ2-4; the D call may be TRBD1 or TRBD2 (6 bases each). Germline values: CDR1 SGHRS, CDR2 YFSETQ. V was trimmed by 0 bases and J by 1 base, leaving 14 bases between them. The CDR3 extends over 17 amino acids. CDR3 protein: CASSLAPGAGAKNIQYF. CDR3 DNA: TGCGCCAGCAGCTTGGCCCCAGGGGCGGGGGCCAAAAACATTCAGTACTTC.

This chain connects TRBV18 to TRBJ2-1; 8 bases are a match to TRBD1. Trimming cost V 1 base and J 7 bases; bases outside gene matches: 6. The length of the CDR3 is 15 residues. Germline V gene lookup returns CDR1 KGHSH and CDR2 LQKENI. The DNA of the CDR3 is TGTGCCAGCTCACCACGGACAGGGTTAGAGAATGAGCAGTTCTTC. Translation: CASSPRTGLENEQFF.

V and J are TRBV12-3 or TRBV12-4 and TRBJ2-2; D is possibly TRBD1 or TRBD2 (5 bases each). CDR3 length: 12 amino acids. V lost 6 bases and J lost 10, with 12 bases in between. The CDR3 here is CASSSRGEELFF. CDR3 DNA: TGTGCCAGCAGCTCTAGGGGAGAGGAGCTGTTTTTT.

This chain connects TRBV6-5 to TRBJ2-7; the match to TRBD2 covers 8 bases. The germline gives CDR1 MNHEY, CDR2 SVGAGI. V dropped 0 bases and J dropped 2; count of bases not matched to a gene: 3. CDR3 size: 15 residues. The chain's CDR3 is CASSYSSGETYEQYF. The CDR3 region has the DNA TGTGCCAGCAGTTACTCTAGCGGGGAGACCTACGAGCAGTACTTC.

Concerning this clonotype: Its ends do not fully match the called genes, so a read error is possible. The chain employs TRBV9 and TRBJ2-4; perhaps TRBD2 as D (5 bases). The end of the DNA fits TRBJ2-5 better, so the J call may be wrong. In germline, CDR1 is SGDLS, CDR2 YYNGEE. The CDR3 sequence is 13 residues long. CDR3 protein: CTSSEGAQETQYF. The CDR3 DNA is TGTACCAGCAGCGAGGGAGCGCAAGAGACCCAGTACTTC.